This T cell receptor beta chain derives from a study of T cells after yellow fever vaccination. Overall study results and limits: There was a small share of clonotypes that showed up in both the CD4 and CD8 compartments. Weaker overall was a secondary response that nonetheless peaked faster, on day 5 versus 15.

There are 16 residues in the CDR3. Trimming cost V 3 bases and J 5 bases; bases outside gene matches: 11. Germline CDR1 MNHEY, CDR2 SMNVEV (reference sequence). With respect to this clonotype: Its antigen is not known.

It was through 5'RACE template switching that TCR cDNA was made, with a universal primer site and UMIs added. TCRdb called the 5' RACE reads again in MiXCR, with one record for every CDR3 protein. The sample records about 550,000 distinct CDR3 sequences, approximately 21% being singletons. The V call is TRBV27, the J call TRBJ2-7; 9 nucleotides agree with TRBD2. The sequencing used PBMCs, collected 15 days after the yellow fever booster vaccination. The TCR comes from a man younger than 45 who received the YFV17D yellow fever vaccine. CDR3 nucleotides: TGTGCCAGCAGTTTTATTACTAGCGGGTATCTACACGAGCAGTACTTC. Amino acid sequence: CASSFITSGYLHEQYF.